A selection of T cell receptor beta chains follows, all from one sample in a study of blood T cell repertoires in COVID-19. Generated by immunoSEQ multiplex PCR, the TCRdb table keeps only in-frame clones and is missing some. Of some 150,000 clones in the sample, about 87% were seen once. Sequencing was carried out using peripheral blood. The origin of the receptors is a woman aged 40 to 50 with acute or convalescent COVID-19. CDR3s include the opening cysteine and the closing phenylalanine or tryptophan. D genes are given only for firm matches. Clone size is given for some rows only: seen once, a few or many times, or a class if the clone is expanded.

clone_size,d_call,j_call,v_call,cdr3_aa,cdr3_nt
.,.,TRBJ1-1,TRBV5-4,CASSPEMNTEAFF,TGTGCCAGCAGTCCTGAGATGAACACTGAAGCTTTCTTT
.,.,TRBJ2-3,TRBV18,CASSNRVSPSTDTQYF,TGTGCCAGCTCAAACAGGGTATCGCCTAGCACAGATACGCAGTATTTT
once,.,TRBJ1-1,TRBV19,CASRWGLGNTEAFF,TGTGCCAGCCGCTGGGGGCTAGGGAACACTGAAGCTTTCTTT
.,.,TRBJ2-5,TRBV7-2,CASSARRGKETQYF,TGTGCCAGCAGCGCCAGAAGAGGAAAAGAGACCCAGTACTTC
.,.,TRBJ1-1,TRBV11-2,CASRGGARTEAFF,TGTGCCAGCAGAGGGGGGGCCAGGACTGAAGCTTTCTTT
.,TRBD1,TRBJ2-1,TRBV5-6,CASSSGQVSYNEQFF,TGTGCCAGCAGCTCGGGACAGGTTTCCTACAATGAGCAGTTCTTC
.,TRBD1,TRBJ1-1,TRBV7-3,CASSLTQGTEAFF,TGTGCCAGCAGCTTGACACAGGGGACTGAAGCTTTCTTT
.,TRBD1,TRBJ2-3,TRBV24-1,CATSAWDRGTDTQYF,TGTGCCACCAGTGCTTGGGACAGAGGCACAGATACGCAGTATTTT
.,.,TRBJ2-1,TRBV29-1,CSVVQVYNEQFF,TGCAGCGTTGTACAGGTGTACAATGAGCAGTTCTTC
.,TRBD2,TRBJ2-3,TRBV9,CASSPRRGGEDTQYF,TGTGCCAGCAGCCCAAGGCGGGGGGGCGAAGATACGCAGTATTTT
.,TRBD1,TRBJ1-3,TRBV5-1,CASSGGQGESSGNTIYF,TGCGCCAGCAGCGGCGGACAGGGGGAAAGCTCTGGAAACACCATATATTTT
.,.,TRBJ1-2,TRBV12-3/TRBV12-4,CASSSRPGYGYTF,TGTGCCAGCAGTTCAAGGCCCGGGTATGGCTACACCTTC
.,.,TRBJ2-3,TRBV4-3,CASTTWAGSTDTQYF,TGCGCCAGCACGACTTGGGCAGGGAGCACAGATACGCAGTATTTT
.,.,TRBJ2-1,TRBV7-6,CASSLRLNEQFF,TGTGCCAGCAGCTTGCGGCTCAATGAGCAGTTCTTC
.,TRBD2,TRBJ2-7,TRBV6-4,CASRWEGIRGREVRQYF,TGTGCCAGCCGTTGGGAGGGAATCCGGGGCCGGGAAGTCCGGCAGTACTTC
once,TRBD2,TRBJ2-2,TRBV4-1,CASSPLLAGERTGELFF,TGCGCCAGCAGCCCCCTCCTAGCGGGAGAACGCACCGGGGAGCTGTTTTTT
.,TRBD2,TRBJ2-3,TRBV30,CAWSVGLAGGSDTQYF,TGTGCCTGGAGTGTAGGACTAGCGGGAGGTTCAGATACGCAGTATTTT
.,.,TRBJ2-2,TRBV6-1,CASSELTPSNTGELFF,TGTGCCAGCAGTGAACTTACACCTTCAAACACCGGGGAGCTGTTTTTT
.,.,TRBJ1-3,TRBV7-6,CASSMTQGPSGNTIYF,TGTGCCAGCAGCATGACGCAGGGTCCCTCTGGAAACACCATATATTTT
.,TRBD2,TRBJ2-1,TRBV7-9,CASSPEGTSGRGDEQFF,TGTGCCAGCAGCCCCGAGGGGACTAGCGGGAGAGGGGATGAGCAGTTCTTC
.,.,TRBJ2-7,TRBV2,CASSDWPSSYEQYF,TGTGCCAGCAGTGATTGGCCTAGCTCCTACGAGCAGTACTTC
.,.,TRBJ1-6,TRBV10-3,CAISPSGGLYSPLHF,TGTGCCATCAGTCCTAGCGGGGGGCTTTATTCACCCCTCCACTTT
few,.,TRBJ1-1,TRBV10-3,CAISEIGRTAMNTEAFF,TGTGCCATCAGTGAAATTGGTCGGACAGCTATGAACACTGAAGCTTTCTTT